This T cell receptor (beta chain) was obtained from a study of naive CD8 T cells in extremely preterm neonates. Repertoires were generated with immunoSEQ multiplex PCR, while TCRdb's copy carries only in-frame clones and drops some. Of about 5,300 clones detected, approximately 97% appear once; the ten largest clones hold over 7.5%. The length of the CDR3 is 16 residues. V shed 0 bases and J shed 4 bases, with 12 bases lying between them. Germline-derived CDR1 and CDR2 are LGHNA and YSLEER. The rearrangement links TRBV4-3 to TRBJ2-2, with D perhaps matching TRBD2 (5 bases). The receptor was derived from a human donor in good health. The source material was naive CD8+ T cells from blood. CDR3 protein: CASSQEWTARTGELFF. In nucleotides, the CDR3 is TGCGCCAGCAGCCAAGAATGGACTGCACGCACCGGGGAGCTGTTTTTT.